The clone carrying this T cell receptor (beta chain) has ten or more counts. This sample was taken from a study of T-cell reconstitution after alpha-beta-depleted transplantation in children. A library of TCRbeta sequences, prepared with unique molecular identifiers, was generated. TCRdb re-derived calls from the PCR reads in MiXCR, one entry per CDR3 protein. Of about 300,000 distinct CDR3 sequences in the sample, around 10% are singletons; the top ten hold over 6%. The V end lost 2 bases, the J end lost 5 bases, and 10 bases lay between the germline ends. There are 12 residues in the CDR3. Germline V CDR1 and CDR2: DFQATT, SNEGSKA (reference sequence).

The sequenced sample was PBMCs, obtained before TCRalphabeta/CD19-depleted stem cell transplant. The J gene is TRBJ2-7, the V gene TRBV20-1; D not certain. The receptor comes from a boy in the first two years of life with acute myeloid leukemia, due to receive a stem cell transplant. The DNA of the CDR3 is TGCAGTGCTAGATGGATTGGGGACGAGCAGTACTTC. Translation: CSARWIGDEQYF.